In this sample, the clone carrying this TCR beta chain turned up many times. Its antigen is not identified. This entry comes from a study of Graves' ophthalmopathy and Graves' hyperthyroidism. Study outcomes and limitations: Ophthalmopathy versus stable hyperthyroidism: 13-signature model gave just under 90% sensitivity, 81.08% specificity.

TCR beta CDR3 regions were amplified from RNA transcripts. HTBI-primed first-round RT-PCR preceded second-round multiplex PCR. TCRdb passed the multiplex PCR reads through MiXCR, listing each CDR3 protein once. Here the sample spans approximately 640,000 distinct CDR3 sequences, approximately 39% being singletons. Disease in donors with ophthalmopathy had moderate-to-severe activity, CAS ≥3, NOSPECS ≥4 and under 3 months' duration. A diagnosis was made from clinical symptoms together with serum thyroxine, TRAb, thyroid ultrasound and orbital computed tomography. Input material: peripheral blood. The clonotype was recovered from an adult man with Graves' ophthalmopathy.

The CDR3 region is CASSKVDGLGTQYF. DNA of the CDR3: TGTGCCAGCAGCAAAGTAGATGGTTTGGGGACCCAGTACTTC. The rearrangement uses TRBV11-3 and TRBJ2-5; D not resolved. The CDR3 sequence is 14 residues long. Looked up from germline, CDR1 is SGHNT and CDR2 is YENEEA. Trimming pared 5 bases from V and 7 bases from J, leaving 17 bases between.